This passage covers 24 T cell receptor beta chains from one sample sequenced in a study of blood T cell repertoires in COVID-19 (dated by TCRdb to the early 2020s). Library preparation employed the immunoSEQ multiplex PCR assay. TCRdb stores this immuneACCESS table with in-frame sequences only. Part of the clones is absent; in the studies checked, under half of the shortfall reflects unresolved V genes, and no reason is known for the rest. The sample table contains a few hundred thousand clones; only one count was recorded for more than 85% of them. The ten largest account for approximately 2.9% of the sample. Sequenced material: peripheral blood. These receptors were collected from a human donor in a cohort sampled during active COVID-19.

The CDR3: CAWSRGLASYNEQFF. Here the CDR3 DNA reads TGTGCCTGGAGTAGGGGACTAGCTTCCTACAATGAGCAGTTCTTC. J is TRBJ2-1 and V is TRBV30; 9 nucleotides align to TRBD2. CDR3 length equals 15 residues. Germline CDR1 GTSNPN, CDR2 SVGIG (reference sequence). With V trimmed by 2 bases and J by 1 base, 3 bases remained unmatched.

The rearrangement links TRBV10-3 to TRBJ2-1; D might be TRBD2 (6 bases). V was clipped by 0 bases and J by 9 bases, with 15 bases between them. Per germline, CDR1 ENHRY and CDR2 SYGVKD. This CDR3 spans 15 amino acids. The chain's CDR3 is CAISESREVDAEQFF. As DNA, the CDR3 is TGTGCCATCAGTGAGTCGAGGGAGGTCGACGCTGAGCAGTTCTTC.

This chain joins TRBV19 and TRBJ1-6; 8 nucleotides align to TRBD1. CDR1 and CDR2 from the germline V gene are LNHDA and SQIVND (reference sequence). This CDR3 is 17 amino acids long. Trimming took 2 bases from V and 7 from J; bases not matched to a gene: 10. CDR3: CASSIIPGQGWNSPLHF. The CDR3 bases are TGTGCCAGTAGTATAATTCCAGGACAGGGATGGAATTCACCCCTCCACTTT.

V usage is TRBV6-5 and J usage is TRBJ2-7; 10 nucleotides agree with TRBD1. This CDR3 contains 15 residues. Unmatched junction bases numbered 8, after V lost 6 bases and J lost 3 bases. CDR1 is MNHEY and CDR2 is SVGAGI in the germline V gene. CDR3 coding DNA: TGTGCCAGCAGCCGTGGACAGGGGGTCGGCTACGAGCAGTACTTC. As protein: CASSRGQGVGYEQYF.

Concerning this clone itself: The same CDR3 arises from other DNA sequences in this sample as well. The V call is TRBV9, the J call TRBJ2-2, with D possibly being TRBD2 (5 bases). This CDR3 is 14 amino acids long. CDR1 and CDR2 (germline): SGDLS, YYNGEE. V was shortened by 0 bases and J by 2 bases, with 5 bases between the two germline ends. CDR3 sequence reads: CASSVGLNTGELFF. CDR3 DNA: TGTGCCAGCAGCGTAGGACTAAACACCGGGGAGCTGTTTTTT.

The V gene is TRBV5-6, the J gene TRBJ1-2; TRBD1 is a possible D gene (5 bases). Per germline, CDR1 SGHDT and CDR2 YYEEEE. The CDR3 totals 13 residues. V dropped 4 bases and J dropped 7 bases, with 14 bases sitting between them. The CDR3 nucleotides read TGTGCCAGCAGCCCCGACAGCGTGGGTGGCTACACCTTC. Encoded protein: CASSPDSVGGYTF.

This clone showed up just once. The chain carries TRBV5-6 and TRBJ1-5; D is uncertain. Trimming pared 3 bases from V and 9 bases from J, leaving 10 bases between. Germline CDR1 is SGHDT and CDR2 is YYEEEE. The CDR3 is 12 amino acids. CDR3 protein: CASSSPGGPQHF. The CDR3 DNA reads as TGTGCCAGCAGCTCGCCGGGTGGGCCCCAGCATTTT.

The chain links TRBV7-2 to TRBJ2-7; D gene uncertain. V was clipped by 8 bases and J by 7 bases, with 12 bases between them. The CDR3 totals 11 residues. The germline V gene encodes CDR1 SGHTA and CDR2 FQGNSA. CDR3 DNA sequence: TGTGCCAGCGGTAGTATGTTTGAGCAGTACTTC. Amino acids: CASGSMFEQYF.

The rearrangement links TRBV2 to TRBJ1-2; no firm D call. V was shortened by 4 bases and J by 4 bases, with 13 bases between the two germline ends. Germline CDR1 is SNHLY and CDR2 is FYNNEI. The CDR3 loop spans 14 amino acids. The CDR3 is CASSVENRFYGYTF. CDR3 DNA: TGTGCCAGCAGTGTAGAAAACAGATTCTATGGCTACACCTTC.

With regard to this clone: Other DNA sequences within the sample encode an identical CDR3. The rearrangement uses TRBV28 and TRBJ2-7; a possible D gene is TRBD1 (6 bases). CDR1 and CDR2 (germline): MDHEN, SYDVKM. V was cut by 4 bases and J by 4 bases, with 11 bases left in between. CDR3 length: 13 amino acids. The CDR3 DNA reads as TGTGCCAGCAGTTCAGGGGCCGTTTACGAGCAGTACTTC. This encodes CASSSGAVYEQYF.

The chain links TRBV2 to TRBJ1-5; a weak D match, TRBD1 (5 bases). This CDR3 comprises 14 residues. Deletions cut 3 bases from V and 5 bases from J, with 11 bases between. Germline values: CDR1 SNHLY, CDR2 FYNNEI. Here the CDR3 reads CASSDAGGDQPQHF. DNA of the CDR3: TGTGCCAGCAGTGATGCGGGGGGGGATCAGCCCCAGCATTTT.

This chain's CDR3 is CASSYDRDQPQHF. DNA of the CDR3: TGTGCCAGCAGCTATGACAGGGATCAGCCCCAGCATTTT. V and J are TRBV2 and TRBJ1-5; 7 bases align to TRBD1. This CDR3 has 13 residues. Germline V gene lookup returns CDR1 SNHLY and CDR2 FYNNEI. The J segment lost 5 bases and the V segment lost 6 bases, leaving 4 bases of the junction unmatched.

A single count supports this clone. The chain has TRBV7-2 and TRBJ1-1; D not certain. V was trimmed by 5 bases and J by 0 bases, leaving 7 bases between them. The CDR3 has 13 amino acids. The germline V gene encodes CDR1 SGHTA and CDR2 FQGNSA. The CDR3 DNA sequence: TGTGCCAGCAGCGCCCTAATGAACACTGAAGCTTTCTTT. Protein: CASSALMNTEAFF.

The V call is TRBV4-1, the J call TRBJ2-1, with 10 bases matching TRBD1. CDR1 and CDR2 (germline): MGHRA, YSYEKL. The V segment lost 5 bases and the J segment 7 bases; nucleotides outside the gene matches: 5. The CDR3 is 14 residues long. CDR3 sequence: CASSAGQGFNEQFF. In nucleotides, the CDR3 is TGCGCCAGCAGCGCGGGACAGGGGTTTAATGAGCAGTTCTTC.

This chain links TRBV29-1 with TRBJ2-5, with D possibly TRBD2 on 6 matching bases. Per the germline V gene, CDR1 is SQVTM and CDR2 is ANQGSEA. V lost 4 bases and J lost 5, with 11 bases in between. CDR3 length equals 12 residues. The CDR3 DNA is TGCAGCGTTGTTGCGGGAAGGGAGACCCAGTACTTC. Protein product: CSVVAGRETQYF.

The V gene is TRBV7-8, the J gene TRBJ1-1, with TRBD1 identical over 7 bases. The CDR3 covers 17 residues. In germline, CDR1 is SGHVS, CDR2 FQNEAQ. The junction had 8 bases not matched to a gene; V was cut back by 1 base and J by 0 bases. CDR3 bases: TGTGCCAGCAGCTTAGGGGGGACAGCATACCTGAACACTGAAGCTTTCTTT. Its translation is CASSLGGTAYLNTEAFF.

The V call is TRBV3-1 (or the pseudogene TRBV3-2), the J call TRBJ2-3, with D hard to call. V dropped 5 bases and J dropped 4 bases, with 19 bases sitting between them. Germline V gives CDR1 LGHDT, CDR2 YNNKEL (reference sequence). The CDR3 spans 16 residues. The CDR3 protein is CASSFRDGRLPDTQYF. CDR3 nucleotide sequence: TGTGCCAGCAGCTTCCGAGATGGCAGGTTACCAGATACGCAGTATTTT.

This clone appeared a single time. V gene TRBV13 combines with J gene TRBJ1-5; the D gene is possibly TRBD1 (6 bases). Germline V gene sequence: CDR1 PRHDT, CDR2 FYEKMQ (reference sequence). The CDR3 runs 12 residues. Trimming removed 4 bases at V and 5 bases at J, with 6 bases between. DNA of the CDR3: TGTGCCAGCAGCTACAGGGATCAGCCCCAGCATTTT. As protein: CASSYRDQPQHF.

The CDR3, as DNA: TGTGCCAGCAGCCATACAACAGAACAATACAATGAGCAGTTCTTC. Translation: CASSHTTEQYNEQFF. The chain employs TRBV14 and TRBJ2-1; D call uncertain. CDR3 length: 15 residues. From germline, CDR1 is SGHDN and CDR2 FVKESK. Deletions cut 3 bases from V and 4 bases from J, with 13 bases between.

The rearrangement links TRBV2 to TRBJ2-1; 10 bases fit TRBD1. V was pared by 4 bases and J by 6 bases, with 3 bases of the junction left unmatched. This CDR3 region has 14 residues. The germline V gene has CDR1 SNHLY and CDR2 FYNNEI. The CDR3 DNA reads TGTGCCAGCAGTGGCCGGGACAGGGGCAATGAGCAGTTCTTC. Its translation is CASSGRDRGNEQFF.

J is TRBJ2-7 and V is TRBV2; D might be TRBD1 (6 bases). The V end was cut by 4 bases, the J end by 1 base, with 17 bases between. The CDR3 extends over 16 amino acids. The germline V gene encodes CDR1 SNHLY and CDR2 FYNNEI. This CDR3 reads CASSAPGTTLSYEQYF. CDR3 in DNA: TGTGCCAGCAGTGCCCCCGGGACAACCTTGTCCTACGAGCAGTACTTC.

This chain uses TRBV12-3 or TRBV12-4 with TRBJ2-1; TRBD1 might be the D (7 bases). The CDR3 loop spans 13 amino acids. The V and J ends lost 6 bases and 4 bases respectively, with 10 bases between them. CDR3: CASRQGGYNEQFF. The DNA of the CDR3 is TGTGCCAGCAGGCAGGGGGGATACAATGAGCAGTTCTTC.

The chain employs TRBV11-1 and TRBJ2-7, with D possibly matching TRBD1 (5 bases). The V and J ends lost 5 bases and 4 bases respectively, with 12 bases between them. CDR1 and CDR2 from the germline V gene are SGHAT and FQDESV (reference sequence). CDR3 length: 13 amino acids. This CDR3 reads CASSPQTAYEQYF. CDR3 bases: TGTGCCAGCAGCCCACAGACAGCTTACGAGCAGTACTTC.

CDR3 in DNA: TGTGCCAGCAGCCAACCCGGGGGGGGACTATATGGCTACACCTTC. As protein: CASSQPGGGLYGYTF. The chain joins TRBV7-9 to TRBJ1-2, with D perhaps matching TRBD1 (5 bases). Per the germline V gene, CDR1 is SEHNR and CDR2 is FQNEAQ (reference sequence). Trimming took 5 bases from V and 5 from J, leaving 18 bases between them. CDR3 size: 15 residues. Full variable domain (missing parts from reference TRBV7-9 and TRBJ1-2): DTGVSQNPRHKITKRGQNVTFRCDPISEHNRLYWYRQTLGQGPEFLTYFQNEAQLEKSRLLSDRFSAERPKGSFSTLEIQRTEQGDSAMYLCASSQPGGGLYGYTFGSGTRLTVV.